A selection of T cell receptor beta chains follows, all from one sample in a study of cytotoxic CD8 clonotypes in ibrutinib-treated CLL. Assay: immunoSEQ multiplex PCR; the TCRdb copy retains only in-frame clones and omits some. Seen here are just over 200,000 clones, more than 70% observed once, and the top ten hold about an eighth. This sample comprised PBMCs, obtained after 12 months of ibrutinib treatment. All receptors come from a human donor with chronic lymphocytic leukemia. Both conserved end residues are part of each CDR3.

V: TRBV25-1
CDR3: CASGALAGGPSSYNEQFF

V: TRBV7-9
CDR3: CASSLTGSQGNTIYF

V: TRBV5-1
CDR3: CASSSLAGAYNEQFF

V: TRBV29-1
CDR3: CSVEGGFGTEAFF

V: TRBV7-9
CDR3: CAPSRANVLTF

V: TRBV4-1
CDR3: CASSYGRASLNTEAFF

V: TRBV19
CDR3: CASSTIPSGFAGYTF

V: TRBV10-1
CDR3: CASSGAFGYNEQFF

V: TRBV4-1
CDR3: CASSQVEGHRRYQPQHF

V: TRBV19
CDR3: CASSIGATGWAEAFF

V: TRBV7-4
CDR3: CASSLAGAKETQYF

V: TRBV5-6
CDR3: CASSLPGGQTQYF

V: TRBV27
CDR3: CASGRVSSGANVLTF

V: TRBV7-2
CDR3: CASSLGPAGGSGYEQYF

V: TRBV18
CDR3: CASSPFRTGMNTEAFF

V: TRBV7-9
CDR3: CASSSGTGGAGANVLTF

V: TRBV19
CDR3: CASSIAADSGANVLTF

V: TRBV5-4
CDR3: CASSSSSYEQYF

V: TRBV7-8
CDR3: CASSSYRARLRSNQPQHF

V: TRBV27
CDR3: CASRIAGDEKLFF

V: TRBV28
CDR3: CASSLLPRASYTF

V: TRBV5-8
CDR3: CASSPTAQGVSYEQYF

V: TRBV6-5
CDR3: CASSYGQRGQPQHF

V: TRBV21-1
CDR3: CASQPLRRGRALNEQFF

V: TRBV7-5
CDR3: CVRSLTSGKHEQYF

V: TRBV19
CDR3: CASRPADGFSGNTIYF

V: TRBV6-6
CDR3: CASRVLGVKDTEAFF

V: TRBV6-6
CDR3: CASSYLGAGNQPQHF

V: TRBV7-2
CDR3: CASSLEGHSTQYF

V: TRBV6-6
CDR3: CASSPTSGGLNEQFF

V: TRBV7-9
CDR3: CASSLSYRATEAFF

V: TRBV9
CDR3: CASSAGQGANSPLHF

V: TRBV7-9
CDR3: CASSPQRPQTYEQYF

V: TRBV4-1
CDR3: CASSQGPGENYEQYF

V: TRBV5-1
CDR3: CASSPRGQLTDTQYF

V: TRBV7-9
CDR3: CASSLAGNGYTF

V: TRBV19
CDR3: CASSIYRDRTEAFF

V: TRBV9
CDR3: CASSVGPGSTDTQYF